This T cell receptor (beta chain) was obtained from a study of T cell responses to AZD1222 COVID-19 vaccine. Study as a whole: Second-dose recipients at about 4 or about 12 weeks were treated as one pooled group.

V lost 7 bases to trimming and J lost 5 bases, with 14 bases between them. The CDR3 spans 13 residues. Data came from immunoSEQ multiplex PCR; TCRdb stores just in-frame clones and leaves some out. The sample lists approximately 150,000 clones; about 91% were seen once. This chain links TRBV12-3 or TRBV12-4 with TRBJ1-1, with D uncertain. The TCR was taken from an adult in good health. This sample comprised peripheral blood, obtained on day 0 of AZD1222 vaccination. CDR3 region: CASTQRLGTEAFF. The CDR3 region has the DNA TGTGCCAGCACTCAAAGGCTCGGGACTGAAGCTTTCTTT.